This T cell receptor (beta chain) was recorded in a study of cytomegalovirus exposure and HLA in healthy donors. The trim removed 5 bases at V and 5 bases at J, leaving 8 bases unmatched. The CDR3 runs to 14 residues. CDR1 and CDR2 from the germline V gene are SGHTA and FQGTGA. About this clone itself: Its antigen remains unknown.

Findings and caveats of the study: It was likely that a cluster of highly shared sequence variants was a sequencing artifact. The authors reported that TCR beta sequences could predict HLA-A and HLA-B alleles. These predictions were accurate for most subjects in the first cohort.

The PCR was carried out with 60 Vbeta primers and 13 Jbeta primers. Sequenced by immunoSEQ multiplex PCR; TCRdb stores in-frame clones only, minus some. The table lists over 150,000 clones, 80% of them singletons, with roughly 1.2% in the top ten. The specimen sequenced was PBMCs. The chain is built from TRBV7-3 and TRBJ1-1; 7 nucleotides agree with TRBD1. The TCR originated in a woman between 50 and 59 years old in good health and CMV-seronegative. CDR3 in amino acids: CASSPTGFGTEAFF. CDR3 sequence (DNA): TGTGCCAGCAGCCCGACAGGGTTCGGGACTGAAGCTTTCTTT.